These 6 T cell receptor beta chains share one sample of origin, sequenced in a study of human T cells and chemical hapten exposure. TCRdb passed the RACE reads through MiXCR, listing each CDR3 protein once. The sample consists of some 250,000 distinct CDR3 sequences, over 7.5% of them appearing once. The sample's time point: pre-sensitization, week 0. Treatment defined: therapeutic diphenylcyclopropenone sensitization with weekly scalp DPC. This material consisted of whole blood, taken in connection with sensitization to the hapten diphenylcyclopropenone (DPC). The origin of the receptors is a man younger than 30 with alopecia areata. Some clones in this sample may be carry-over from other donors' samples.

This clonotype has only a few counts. The CDR3 nucleotides read TGTGCCAGCAGTTACGTGGCAGGGGGCAACGGCTACACCTTC. It yields the protein CASSYVAGGNGYTF. The chain combines TRBV6-5 with TRBJ1-2, with 8 nucleotides matching TRBD1. Per germline, CDR1 MNHEY and CDR2 SVGAGI. The length of the CDR3 is 14 residues. The V segment lost 2 bases and the J segment 8 bases; nucleotides outside the gene matches: 7.

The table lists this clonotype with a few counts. Written as DNA, the CDR3 is TGCGCCAGCGATAACTTCCTGGCGGGGGCTAGCACAGATACGCAGTATTTT. Its protein product is CASDNFLAGASTDTQYF. The genes are TRBV10-2 and TRBJ2-3, with D possibly matching TRBD2 (7 bases). CDR1 and CDR2 from the germline V gene are WSHSY and SAAADI. Deletions cut 8 bases from V and 0 bases from J, with 21 bases between. The length of the CDR3 is 17 residues.

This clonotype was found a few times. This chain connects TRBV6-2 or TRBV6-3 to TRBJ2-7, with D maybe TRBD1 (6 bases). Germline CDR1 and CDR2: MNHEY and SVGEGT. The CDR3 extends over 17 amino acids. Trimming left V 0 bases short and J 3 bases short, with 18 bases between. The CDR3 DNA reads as TGTGCCAGCAGTTACTCGAGGGTCACGGGACAAGTCTACGAGCAGTACTTC. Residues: CASSYSRVTGQVYEQYF.

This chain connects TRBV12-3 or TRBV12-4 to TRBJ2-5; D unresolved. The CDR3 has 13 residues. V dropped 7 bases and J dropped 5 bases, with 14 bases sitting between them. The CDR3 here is CASNELPDETQYF. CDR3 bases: TGTGCCAGCAACGAACTCCCAGACGAGACCCAGTACTTC.

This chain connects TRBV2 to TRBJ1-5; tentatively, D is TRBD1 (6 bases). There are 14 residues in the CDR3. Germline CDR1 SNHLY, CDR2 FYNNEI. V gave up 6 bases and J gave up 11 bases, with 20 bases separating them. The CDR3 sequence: CASSAGVTKLAQHF. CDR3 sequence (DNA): TGTGCCAGCAGCGCAGGGGTAACCAAGCTGGCCCAGCATTTT. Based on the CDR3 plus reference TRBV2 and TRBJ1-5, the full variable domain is EPEVTQTPSHQVTQMGQEVILRCVPISNHLYFYWYRQILGQKVEFLVSFYNNEISEKSEIFDDQFSVERPDGSNFTLKIRSTKLEDSAMYFCASSAGVTKLAQHFGDGTRLSIL.

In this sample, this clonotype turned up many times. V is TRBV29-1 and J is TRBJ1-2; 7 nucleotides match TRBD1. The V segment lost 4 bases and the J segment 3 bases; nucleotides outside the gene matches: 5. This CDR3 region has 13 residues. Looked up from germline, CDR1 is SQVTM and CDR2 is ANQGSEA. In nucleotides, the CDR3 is TGCAGCGTTGGGCCCACAGGGGACTATGGCTACACCTTC. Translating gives CSVGPTGDYGYTF.